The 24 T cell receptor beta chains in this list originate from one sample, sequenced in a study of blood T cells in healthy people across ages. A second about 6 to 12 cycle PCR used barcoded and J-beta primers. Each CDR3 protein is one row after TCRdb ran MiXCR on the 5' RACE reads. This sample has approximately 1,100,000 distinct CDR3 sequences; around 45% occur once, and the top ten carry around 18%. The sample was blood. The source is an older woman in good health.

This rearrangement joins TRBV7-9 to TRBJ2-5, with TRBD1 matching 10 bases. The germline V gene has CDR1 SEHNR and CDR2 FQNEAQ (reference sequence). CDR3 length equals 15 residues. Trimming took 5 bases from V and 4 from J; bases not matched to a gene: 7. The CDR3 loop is CASSPTTGGVETQYF. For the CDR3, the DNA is TGTGCCAGCAGCCCAACGACAGGGGGCGTAGAGACCCAGTACTTC.

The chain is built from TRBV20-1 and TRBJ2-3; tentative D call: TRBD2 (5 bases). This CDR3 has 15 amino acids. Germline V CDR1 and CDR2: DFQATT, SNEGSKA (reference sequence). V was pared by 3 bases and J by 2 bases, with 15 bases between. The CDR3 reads CSARGWETYTDTQYF. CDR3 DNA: TGCAGTGCTAGGGGTTGGGAGACCTACACAGATACGCAGTATTTT.

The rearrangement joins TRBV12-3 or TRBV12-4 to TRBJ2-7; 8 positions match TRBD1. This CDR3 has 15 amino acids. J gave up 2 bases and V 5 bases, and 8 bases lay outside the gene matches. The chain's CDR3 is CASSTYRDRTYEQYF. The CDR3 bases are TGTGCCAGCAGTACCTACCGGGACAGGACCTACGAGCAGTACTTC.

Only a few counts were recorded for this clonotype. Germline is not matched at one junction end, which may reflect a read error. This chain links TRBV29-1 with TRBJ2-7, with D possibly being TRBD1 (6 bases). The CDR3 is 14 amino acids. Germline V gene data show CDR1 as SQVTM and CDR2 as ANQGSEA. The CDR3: CSVEDGFRRGERYF. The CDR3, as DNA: TGCAGCGTTGAAGATGGGTTTCGCAGGGGCGAGCGGTACTTC.

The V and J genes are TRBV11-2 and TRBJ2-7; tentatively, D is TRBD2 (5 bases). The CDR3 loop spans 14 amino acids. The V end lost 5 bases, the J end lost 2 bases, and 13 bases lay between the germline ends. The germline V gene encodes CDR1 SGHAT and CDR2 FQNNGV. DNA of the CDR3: TGTGCCAGCAGCCCCGGGTCCGGGGCCTACGAGCAGTACTTC. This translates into CASSPGSGAYEQYF.

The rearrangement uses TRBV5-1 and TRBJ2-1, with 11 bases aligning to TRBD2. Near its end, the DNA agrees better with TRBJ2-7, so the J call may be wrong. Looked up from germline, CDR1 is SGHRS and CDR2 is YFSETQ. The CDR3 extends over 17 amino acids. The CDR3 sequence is CASSSGLAVIPYNEQYF. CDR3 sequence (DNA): TGCGCCAGCAGCTCGGGACTAGCGGTAATTCCCTACAATGAGCAGTACTTC.

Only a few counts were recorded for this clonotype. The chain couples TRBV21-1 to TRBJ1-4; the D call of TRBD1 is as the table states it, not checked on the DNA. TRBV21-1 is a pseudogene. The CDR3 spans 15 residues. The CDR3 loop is CASSKEDRGHEKLFF. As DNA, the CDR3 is TGTGCCAGCAGCAAAGAGGACAGGGGGCACGAAAAACTGTTTTTT.

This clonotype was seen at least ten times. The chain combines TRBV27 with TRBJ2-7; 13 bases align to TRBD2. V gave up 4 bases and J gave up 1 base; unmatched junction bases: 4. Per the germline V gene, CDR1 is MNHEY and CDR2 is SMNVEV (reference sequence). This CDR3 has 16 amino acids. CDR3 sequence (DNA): TGTGCCAGCAGTTCACGACTAGCGGGAGGTTCCTACGAGCAGTACTTC. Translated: CASSSRLAGGSYEQYF.

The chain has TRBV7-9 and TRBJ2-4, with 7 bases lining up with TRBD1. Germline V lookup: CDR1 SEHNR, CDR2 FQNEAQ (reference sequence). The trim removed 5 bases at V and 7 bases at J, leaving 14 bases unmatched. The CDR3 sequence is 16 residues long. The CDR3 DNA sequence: TGTGCCAGCAGCCCCCCCCTGGGACAGTGGGGGAACATTCAGTACTTC. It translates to CASSPPLGQWGNIQYF.

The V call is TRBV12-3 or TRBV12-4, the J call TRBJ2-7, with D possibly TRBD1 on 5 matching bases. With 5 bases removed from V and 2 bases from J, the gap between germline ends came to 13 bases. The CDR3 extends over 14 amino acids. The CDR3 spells CASSHRQFPYEQYF. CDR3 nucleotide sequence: TGTGCCAGCAGTCATCGACAGTTCCCCTACGAGCAGTACTTC.

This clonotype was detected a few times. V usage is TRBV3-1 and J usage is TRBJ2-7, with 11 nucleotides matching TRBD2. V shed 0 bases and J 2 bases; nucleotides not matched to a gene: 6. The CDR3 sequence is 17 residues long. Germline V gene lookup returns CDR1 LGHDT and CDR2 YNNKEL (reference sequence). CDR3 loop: CASSQDWGSGRAYEQYF. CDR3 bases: TGTGCCAGCAGCCAAGATTGGGGTAGCGGGAGGGCCTACGAGCAGTACTTC.

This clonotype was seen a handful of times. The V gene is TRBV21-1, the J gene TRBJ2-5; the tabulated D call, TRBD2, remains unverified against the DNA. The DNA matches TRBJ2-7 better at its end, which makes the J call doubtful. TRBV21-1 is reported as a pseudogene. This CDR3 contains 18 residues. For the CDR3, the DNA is TGTGCCAGCAGCAAAACCCCTCCAGGACTAGCGGGAGATGACGAGCAGTACTTC. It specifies CASSKTPPGLAGDDEQYF.

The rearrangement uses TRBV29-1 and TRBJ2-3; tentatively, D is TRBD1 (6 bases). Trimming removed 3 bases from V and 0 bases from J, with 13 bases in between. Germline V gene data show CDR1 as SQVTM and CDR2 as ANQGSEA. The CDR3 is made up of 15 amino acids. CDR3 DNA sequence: TGCAGCGTTGAGGGGGCCCTTTCTAGCACAGATACGCAGTATTTT. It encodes CSVEGALSSTDTQYF.

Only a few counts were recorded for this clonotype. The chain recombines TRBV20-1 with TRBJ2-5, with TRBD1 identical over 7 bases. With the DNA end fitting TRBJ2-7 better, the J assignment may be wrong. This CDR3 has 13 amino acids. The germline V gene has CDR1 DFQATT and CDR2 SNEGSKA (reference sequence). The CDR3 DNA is TGCAGTGCTTACGGGGACAGTGGTGGCGAGCAGTACTTC. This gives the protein CSAYGDSGGEQYF.

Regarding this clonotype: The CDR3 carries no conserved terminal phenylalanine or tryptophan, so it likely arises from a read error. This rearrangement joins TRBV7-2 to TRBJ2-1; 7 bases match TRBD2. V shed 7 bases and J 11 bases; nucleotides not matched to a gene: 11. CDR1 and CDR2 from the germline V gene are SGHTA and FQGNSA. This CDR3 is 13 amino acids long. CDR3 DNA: TGTGCCAGCACCCCATACACTAGCGCCAAGCAGTTCTGC. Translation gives CASTPYTSAKQFC.

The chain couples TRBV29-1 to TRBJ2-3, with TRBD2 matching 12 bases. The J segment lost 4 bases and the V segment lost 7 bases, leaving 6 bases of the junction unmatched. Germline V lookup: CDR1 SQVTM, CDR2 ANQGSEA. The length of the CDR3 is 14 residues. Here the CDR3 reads CSGRTSGIADTQYF. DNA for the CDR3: TGCAGCGGTAGGACTAGCGGGATCGCAGATACGCAGTATTTT.

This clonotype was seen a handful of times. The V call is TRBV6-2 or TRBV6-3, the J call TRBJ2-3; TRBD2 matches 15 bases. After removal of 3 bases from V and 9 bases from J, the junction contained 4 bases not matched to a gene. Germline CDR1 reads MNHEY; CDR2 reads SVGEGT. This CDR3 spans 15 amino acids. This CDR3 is CASSYGLAGGDTQYF. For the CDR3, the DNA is TGTGCCAGCAGTTATGGACTAGCGGGAGGGGACACGCAGTATTTT.

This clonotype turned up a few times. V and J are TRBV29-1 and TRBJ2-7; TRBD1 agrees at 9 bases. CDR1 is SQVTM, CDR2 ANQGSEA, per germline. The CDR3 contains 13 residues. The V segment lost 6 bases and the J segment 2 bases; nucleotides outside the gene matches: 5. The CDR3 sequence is CSVSGQGTYEQYF. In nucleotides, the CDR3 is TGCAGCGTATCGGGACAGGGTACCTACGAGCAGTACTTC.

The CDR3 reads CASSRTGTASNQPQHF. The CDR3 DNA is TGTGCCAGCAGTCGCACCGGGACAGCTAGCAATCAGCCCCAGCATTTT. The V call is TRBV27, the J call TRBJ1-5, with 7 nucleotides matching TRBD1. There are 16 residues in the CDR3. Germline V gene lookup returns CDR1 MNHEY and CDR2 SMNVEV (reference sequence). V shed 5 bases, J shed 0 bases, and the junction held 7 bases outside the gene matches.

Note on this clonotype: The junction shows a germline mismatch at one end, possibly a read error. The CDR3 DNA reads as TGCGCCAACAGCCCCGAACGGGGGTCCTACGAGCAGTACTTC. This translates into CANSPERGSYEQYF. The chain couples TRBV5-1 to TRBJ2-7, with D maybe TRBD2 (6 bases). Germline V gene data show CDR1 as SGHRS and CDR2 as YFSETQ. This CDR3 is 14 amino acids long.

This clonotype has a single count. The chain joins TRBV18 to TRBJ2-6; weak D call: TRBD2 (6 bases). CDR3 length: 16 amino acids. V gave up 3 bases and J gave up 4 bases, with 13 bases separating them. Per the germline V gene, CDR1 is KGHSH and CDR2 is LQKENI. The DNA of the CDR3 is TGTGCCAGCTCACCCCGGAGGGTGGAAGGGGCCAACGTCCTGACTTTC. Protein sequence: CASSPRRVEGANVLTF.

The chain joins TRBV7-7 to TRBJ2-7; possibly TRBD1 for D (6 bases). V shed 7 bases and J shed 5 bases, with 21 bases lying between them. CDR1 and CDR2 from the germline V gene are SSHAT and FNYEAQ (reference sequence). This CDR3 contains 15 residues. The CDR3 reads CASTLRDTGHHEQYF. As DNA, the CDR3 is TGTGCCAGCACCCTAAGGGACACGGGACATCACGAGCAGTACTTC. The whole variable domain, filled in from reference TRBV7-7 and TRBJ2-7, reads GAGVSQSPRYKVTKRGQDVTLRCDPISSHATLYWYQQALGQGPEFLTYFNYEAQPDKSGLPSDRFSAERPEGSISTLTIQRTEQRDSAMYRCASTLRDTGHHEQYFGPGTRLTVT.

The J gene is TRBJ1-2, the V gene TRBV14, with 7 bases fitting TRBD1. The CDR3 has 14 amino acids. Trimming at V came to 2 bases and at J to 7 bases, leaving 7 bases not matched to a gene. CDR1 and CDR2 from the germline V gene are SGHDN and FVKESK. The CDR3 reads CASSQNRQGGGYTF. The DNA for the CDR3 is TGTGCCAGCAGCCAAAATAGACAGGGTGGTGGCTACACCTTC.

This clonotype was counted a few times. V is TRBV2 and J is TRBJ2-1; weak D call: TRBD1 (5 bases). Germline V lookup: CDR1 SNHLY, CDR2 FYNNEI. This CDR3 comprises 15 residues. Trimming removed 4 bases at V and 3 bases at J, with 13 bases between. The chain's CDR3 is CASSADRELYNEQFF. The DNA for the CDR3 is TGTGCCAGCAGTGCTGACAGAGAACTCTACAATGAGCAGTTCTTC.